The 9 T cell receptor beta chains given below trace back to one sample, sequenced in a study of blood T cell repertoires in COVID-19. TCRdb's table, derived via immunoSEQ multiplex PCR, lists solely in-frame clones and lacks some. Here the sample spans 150,000 to 200,000 clones, 80% to 90% being singletons. The sequencing input was peripheral blood. The receptors were sampled from a man aged 35 to 55 with active or convalescent COVID-19.

The chain couples TRBV3-1 (or the pseudogene TRBV3-2) to TRBJ1-2, with D perhaps TRBD1 (5 bases). Trimming removed 6 bases at V and 0 bases at J, with 14 bases between. Germline loops: CDR1 LGHDT, CDR2 YNNKEL (reference sequence). This CDR3 contains 15 residues. CDR3 coding DNA: TGTGCCAGCAGGAGCAGGGTTCGTCCTAACTATGGCTACACCTTC. Translated: CASRSRVRPNYGYTF.

The rearrangement links TRBV6-4 to TRBJ2-5, with 8 bases that match TRBD1. From germline, CDR1 is MRHNA and CDR2 SNTAGT. J gave up 4 bases and V 6 bases, and 16 bases lay outside the gene matches. The CDR3 totals 17 residues. The CDR3 DNA sequence: TGTGCCAGCAGATTAAAGGCTCAGGGGGCAAGGGTAGAGACCCAGTACTTC. Encoded protein: CASRLKAQGARVETQYF.

The CDR3 is CASSQQGGGWETQYF. The CDR3 DNA sequence: TGTGCCAGCAGCCAACAGGGAGGAGGATGGGAGACCCAGTACTTC. J is TRBJ2-5 and V is TRBV3-1 (or the pseudogene TRBV3-2); a possible D gene is TRBD2 (6 bases). Per germline, CDR1 LGHDT and CDR2 YNNKEL (reference sequence). V lost 2 bases to trimming and J lost 5 bases, with 15 bases between them. The length of the CDR3 is 15 residues.

CDR3 DNA sequence: TGTGCCAGCAGTTCACAGGGGGCTTGGCCCCAGCATTTT. Translation gives CASSSQGAWPQHF. The gene calls are TRBV27 and TRBJ1-5; TRBD1 matches 9 bases. V was pared by 4 bases and J by 9 bases, with 4 bases of the junction left unmatched. This CDR3 comprises 13 residues. CDR1 is MNHEY and CDR2 is SMNVEV in the germline V gene (reference sequence).

This clone was detected only once. The chain recombines TRBV11-3 with TRBJ2-1, with TRBD1 matching over 7 bases. The CDR3 is 16 amino acids. The V gene's germline CDR1 is SGHNT and CDR2 YENEEA. The V segment lost 1 base and the J segment 4 bases; nucleotides outside the gene matches: 7. The CDR3 DNA reads TGTGCCAGCAGCTTAGGGTCGGGACAGATGTACAATGAGCAGTTCTTC. Encoded protein: CASSLGSGQMYNEQFF.

CDR3 region: CAWRVWDWGRTNTEAFF. The DNA for the CDR3 is TGTGCCTGGAGGGTATGGGATTGGGGGAGGACGAACACTGAAGCTTTCTTT. The rearrangement links TRBV30 to TRBJ1-1, with a possible D match to TRBD1 (5 bases). The CDR3 spans 17 residues. Germline V lookup: CDR1 GTSNPN, CDR2 SVGIG (reference sequence). Trimming shortened V by 3 bases and J by 1 base, and 21 bases separated the two germline ends.

The chain links TRBV3-1 (or the pseudogene TRBV3-2) to TRBJ2-5; perhaps TRBD1 as D (6 bases). V was trimmed by 0 bases and J by 2 bases, leaving 16 bases between them. The CDR3 covers 17 residues. Germline assignment: CDR1 LGHDT and CDR2 YNNKEL (reference sequence). The CDR3 loop is CASSQDRGGARQETQYF. The DNA for the CDR3 is TGTGCCAGCAGCCAAGACCGAGGGGGAGCCCGACAAGAGACCCAGTACTTC.

The chain recombines TRBV6-5 with TRBJ1-1; D unresolved. The CDR3 runs 14 residues. Germline CDR1 and CDR2: MNHEY and SVGAGI. V dropped 6 bases and J dropped 0 bases, with 11 bases sitting between them. The CDR3 is CASRGGQMNTEAFF. In nucleotides, the CDR3 is TGTGCCAGCAGGGGAGGTCAGATGAACACTGAAGCTTTCTTT.

This chain joins TRBV7-9 and TRBJ2-2; 7 bases match TRBD2. Germline-derived CDR1 and CDR2 are SEHNR and FQNEAQ (reference sequence). V lost 5 bases to trimming and J lost 5 bases; unmatched junction nucleotides: 11. The length of the CDR3 is 16 residues. As DNA, the CDR3 is TGTGCCAGCAGCCCCCGCGGGGGACGCGTAACCGGGGAGCTGTTTTTT. This sequence encodes CASSPRGGRVTGELFF.